The 21 T cell receptor beta chains reported below all come from one sample, sequenced in a study of graft-versus-host responses after intestinal transplantation. The protocol was immunoSEQ multiplex PCR, while the TCRdb copy is restricted to in-frame clones and leaves out a portion. The sample contains approximately 15,000 clones, around 87% of which appear only once. The sequencing here drew on bone marrow, taken approximately 120 days after intestinal transplantation. These receptors were collected from a human patient who received an intestinal transplant, so some T cells may come from the graft donor.

The chain uses TRBV19 and TRBJ2-5; the match to TRBD2 covers 14 bases. CDR3 length: 15 amino acids. The germline V gene has CDR1 LNHDA and CDR2 SQIVND (reference sequence). Losses at the gene ends were 7 bases for V and 4 bases for J; bases not matched to a gene: 5. CDR3 nucleotides: TGTGCCAGTACCCCGACTAGCGGGAGGGGAGAGACCCAGTACTTC. Translated: CASTPTSGRGETQYF.

The V and J genes are TRBV18 and TRBJ1-1, with D unresolved. The CDR3 runs to 11 residues. With 2 bases removed from V and 5 bases from J, the gap between germline ends came to 3 bases. CDR1 and CDR2 from the germline V gene are KGHSH and LQKENI. For the CDR3, the DNA is TGTGCCAGCTCACCAGCGACTGAAGCTTTCTTT. Amino acid sequence: CASSPATEAFF.

The V and J genes are TRBV15 and TRBJ2-2, with D tentatively TRBD2 (6 bases). From germline, CDR1 is LNHNV and CDR2 YYDKDF (reference sequence). CDR3 length: 14 amino acids. The ends were cut back, 5 bases at V and 6 bases at J, with 13 bases in the middle. The CDR3 reads CATSSPRGAGELFF. CDR3 sequence (DNA): TGTGCCACCAGCTCTCCCCGCGGGGCCGGGGAGCTGTTTTTT.

The chain joins TRBV13 to TRBJ2-1; D not resolved. Trimming took off 0 bases at V and 8 bases at J, with 8 bases between the two ends. This CDR3 contains 13 residues. Germline lookup yields CDR1 PRHDT and CDR2 FYEKMQ (reference sequence). CDR3 DNA: TGTGCCAGCAGCTTAGGCGCCGGATATGAGCAGTTCTTC. Translating gives CASSLGAGYEQFF.

The chain employs TRBV4-3 and TRBJ1-3, with D possibly being TRBD1 (6 bases). CDR1 LGHNA and CDR2 YSLEER come from the germline V gene. The CDR3 contains 17 residues. V lost 1 base to trimming and J lost 0 bases, with 13 bases between them. CDR3 DNA: TGCGCCAGCAGCCAAGTACAGGGACCTAGCTCTGGAAACACCATATATTTT. This translates into CASSQVQGPSSGNTIYF.

This chain connects TRBV7-3 to TRBJ2-1, with D tentatively TRBD1 (6 bases). Germline CDR1 and CDR2: SGHTA and FQGTGA. V lost 2 bases and J 5 bases, leaving 13 bases between the germline ends. CDR3 size: 15 residues. Written as DNA, the CDR3 is TGTGCCAGCAGCTTATGGGATGGGGGCGACAATGAGCAGTTCTTC. It yields the protein CASSLWDGGDNEQFF.

The chain is built from TRBV2 and TRBJ2-5; D is perhaps TRBD2 (6 bases). V was trimmed by 3 bases and J by 2 bases, leaving 10 bases between them. This CDR3 has 14 residues. In germline, CDR1 is SNHLY, CDR2 FYNNEI. This CDR3 is CASSESGSQETQYF. The CDR3 region has the DNA TGTGCCAGCAGTGAGTCCGGGAGTCAAGAGACCCAGTACTTC.

The rearrangement uses TRBV19 and TRBJ2-7, with unresolved D. Germline V gene lookup returns CDR1 LNHDA and CDR2 SQIVND (reference sequence). CDR3 size: 13 residues. Trimming left V 1 base short and J 2 bases short, with 6 bases between. Here the CDR3 reads CASSIGHAYEQYF. The DNA for the CDR3 is TGTGCCAGTAGTATAGGGCACGCCTACGAGCAGTACTTC.

The genes are TRBV28 and TRBJ2-1; 9 bases are a match to TRBD2. Germline V CDR1 and CDR2: MDHEN, SYDVKM. This CDR3 is built from 18 residues. After removal of 7 bases from V and 0 bases from J, the junction contained 13 bases not matched to a gene. This chain's CDR3 is CASNFAGTSRSSYNEQFF. CDR3 nucleotides: TGTGCCAGCAACTTTGCCGGGACTAGCCGTAGCTCCTACAATGAGCAGTTCTTC.

This chain connects TRBV9 to TRBJ2-2; no firm D call. The V end was cut by 0 bases, the J end by 4 bases, with 16 bases between. Germline V gives CDR1 SGDLS, CDR2 YYNGEE. The CDR3 spans 17 residues. CDR3 region: CASSVGPAHHFTGELFF. The DNA for the CDR3 is TGTGCCAGCAGCGTAGGACCAGCTCATCACTTCACCGGGGAGCTGTTTTTT.

This chain links TRBV5-1 with TRBJ2-7, with a weak D call TRBD2 (5 bases). Trimming left V 4 bases short and J 3 bases short, with 20 bases between. Germline CDR1 and CDR2: SGHRS and YFSETQ. The CDR3 sequence is 16 residues long. Written as DNA, the CDR3 is TGCGCCAGCAGCCAGGAGGCTACCCCAGCGCACTACGAGCAGTACTTC. Its protein is CASSQEATPAHYEQYF.

The chain joins TRBV4-2 to TRBJ1-3; possible D gene TRBD1, 5 bases. The CDR3 has 16 residues. Trimming stripped 0 bases from V and 0 bases from J, with 9 bases between. Germline lookup yields CDR1 LGHNA and CDR2 YNFKEQ. The DNA of the CDR3 is TGTGCCAGCAGCCAAGATTGGACATTCTCTGGAAACACCATATATTTT. It codes for CASSQDWTFSGNTIYF.

The chain employs TRBV5-6 and TRBJ2-7; no firm D call. CDR3 length: 12 amino acids. The V gene lost 3 bases and the J gene lost 4 bases, with 8 bases spanning the gap. Germline CDR1 is SGHDT and CDR2 is YYEEEE. The CDR3 DNA follows: TGTGCCAGCAGCTCCCGGATATACGAGCAGTACTTC. Encoded protein: CASSSRIYEQYF.

The chain has TRBV25-1 and TRBJ2-3; 7 nucleotides agree with TRBD1. Germline V gene lookup returns CDR1 MGHDK and CDR2 SYGVNS. V shed 5 bases and J 2 bases; nucleotides not matched to a gene: 10. This CDR3 has 16 amino acids. For the CDR3, the DNA is TGTGCCAGCAGTTTAACAGGGGTTTGGGTCACAGATACGCAGTATTTT. Amino acids: CASSLTGVWVTDTQYF.

In nucleotides, the CDR3 is TGTGCCAGCAGCGGCCTGAGCGGGACGAACACCGGGGAGCTGTTTTTT. Encoded protein: CASSGLSGTNTGELFF. V gene TRBV9 combines with J gene TRBJ2-2, with TRBD2 identical over 7 bases. The CDR3 is 16 residues long. The trim removed 3 bases at V and 0 bases at J, leaving 5 bases unmatched. Germline V gene data show CDR1 as SGDLS and CDR2 as YYNGEE. Using reference TRBV9 and TRBJ2-2 for the parts outside the CDR3, the full variable domain is DSGVTQTPKHLITATGQRVTLRCSPRSGDLSVYWYQQSLDQGLQFLIQYYNGEERAKGNILERFSAQQFPDLHSELNLSSLELGDSALYFCASSGLSGTNTGELFFGEGSRLTVL.

The CDR3 reads CASSPPNTGSNFYYGYTF. CDR3 nucleotides: TGTGCCAGCTCACCACCTAACACCGGGTCCAACTTTTACTATGGCTACACCTTC. The J gene is TRBJ1-2, the V gene TRBV18, with unresolved D. Deletions cut 0 bases from V and 3 bases from J, with 20 bases between. CDR3 length: 18 amino acids. Germline V gene data show CDR1 as KGHSH and CDR2 as LQKENI. The entire variable domain, with the rest obtained from reference TRBV18 and TRBJ1-2, is as follows: NAGVMQNPRHLVRRRGQEARLRCSPMKGHSHVYWYRQLPEEGLKFMVYLQKENIIDESGMPKERFSAEFPKEGPSILRIQQVVRGDSAAYFCASSPPNTGSNFYYGYTFGSGTRLTVV.

The chain is built from TRBV28 and TRBJ1-2; D is uncertain. Trimming removed 6 bases from V and 4 bases from J, with 18 bases in between. Germline V gene data show CDR1 as MDHEN and CDR2 as SYDVKM. CDR3 length: 15 residues. The chain's CDR3 is CASSFSVLPSYGYTF. CDR3 sequence (DNA): TGTGCCAGCAGCTTTTCGGTCCTTCCCAGCTATGGCTACACCTTC.

The chain has TRBV18 and TRBJ1-4, with a possible D match to TRBD1 (6 bases). CDR3 length equals 17 residues. Germline lookup yields CDR1 KGHSH and CDR2 LQKENI. V was shortened by 3 bases and J by 3 bases, with 17 bases between the two germline ends. CDR3 amino acids: CASSPQQGDIANEKLFF. In nucleotides, the CDR3 is TGTGCCAGCTCACCTCAACAGGGAGACATTGCTAATGAAAAACTGTTTTTT.

The chain joins TRBV19 to TRBJ1-1, with 9 bases fitting TRBD1. This CDR3 has 15 amino acids. Germline CDR1 LNHDA, CDR2 SQIVND (reference sequence). The V and J ends lost 1 base and 4 bases, in that order; junction bases with no gene match: 4. DNA of the CDR3: TGTGCCAGTAGTATAGGGACAGGGGTCAGCACTGAAGCTTTCTTT. Amino acid sequence: CASSIGTGVSTEAFF.

The chain carries TRBV18 and TRBJ2-1; 14 positions agree with TRBD2. CDR1 and CDR2 (germline): KGHSH, LQKENI. V shed 4 bases, J shed 7 bases, and the junction held 6 bases outside the gene matches. The CDR3 loop spans 16 amino acids. The CDR3 DNA follows: TGTGCCAGCTCACAAAAGGGACTAGCGGGAGAGAATGAGCAGTTCTTC. Translated: CASSQKGLAGENEQFF.

This rearrangement joins TRBV15 to TRBJ2-1, with a possible D match to TRBD1 (6 bases). This CDR3 has 15 residues. Trimming removed 0 bases at V and 7 bases at J, with 13 bases between. Germline CDR1 LNHNV, CDR2 YYDKDF (reference sequence). The CDR3 DNA reads TGTGCCACCAGCAGAGACAGGGTTACAGGGAATGAGCAGTTCTTC. This sequence encodes CATSRDRVTGNEQFF.